The sequence of this T cell receptor beta chain was determined in a study of regulatory T cells in long-lasting Graves disease. Study-level results: Under persistent disease, TRBV28, TRBJ1-2 and TRBJ2-5 were used preferentially.

Stated time point: newly diagnosed GD, antithyroid drugs for less than 3 months. The TCR library was made from RNA extracted from PBMCs. Worth noting for this clonotype: Its antigen remains unidentified.

For TCR beta, libraries came from iRepertoire HTBI primers and Arm-PCR of CDR3 regions. A single record per CDR3 protein comes from TCRdb applying MiXCR to the multiplex PCR reads. Of 400,000 to 500,000 distinct CDR3 sequences listed, roughly 15% are singletons. The CDR3 length is 11 residues. Germline loops: CDR1 LNHDA, CDR2 SQIVND (reference sequence). Trimming removed 7 bases at V and 8 bases at J, with 9 bases between. The data also belong to a second study, concerning T cells in Graves' hyperthyroidism and ophthalmopathy.

The chain uses TRBV19 and TRBJ2-4; D gene uncertain. Specimen: peripheral blood mononuclear cells (PBMCs), collected at new diagnosis, from a patient treated with antithyroid drugs. The source of this sequence is a woman aged 40-49 years with Graves disease. For the CDR3, the DNA is TGTGCCAGTAAACACCTGTACATTCAGTACTTC. Its translation: CASKHLYIQYF.